This is a list of T cell receptor beta chains from one sample in a study of T cells in Graves' hyperthyroidism and ophthalmopathy. TCRdb reprocessed the multiplex PCR reads with MiXCR, giving one entry per CDR3 protein. The sample holds under 400,000 distinct CDR3 sequences, roughly 18% seen once. Sample: blood. The receptors were gathered from a woman in her thirties or forties with Graves' ophthalmopathy. Both conserved end residues are part of each CDR3. A D gene is named only where the DNA matches it firmly. Clone size is stated in some rows and not others, as once, few, many or a class when expanded.

J gene: TRBJ1-5
D gene: TRBD1
V gene: TRBV6-1
clone size: many
CDR3 DNA: TGTGCCAGCAGTGAAGGGACAGGGGGCGGTCAGCCCCAGCATTTT
CDR3 protein: CASSEGTGGGQPQHF

J gene: TRBJ2-5
D gene: TRBD2
V gene: TRBV20-1
clone size: many
CDR3 DNA: TGCAGTGCTACGGGGCTAGCGGGAGACCAAGAGACCCAGTACTTC
CDR3 protein: CSATGLAGDQETQYF

J gene: TRBJ2-7
D gene: TRBD2
V gene: TRBV4-3
clone size: many
CDR3 DNA: TGCGCCAGCAGCCAAGATGTAGGGACTAGGACCTACGAGCAGTACTTC
CDR3 protein: CASSQDVGTRTYEQYF

J gene: TRBJ1-2
D gene: -
V gene: TRBV24-1
clone size: many
CDR3 DNA: TGTGCCACCAGTGTCCAGGGGAATGGCTACACCTTC
CDR3 protein: CATSVQGNGYTF

J gene: TRBJ2-7
D gene: -
V gene: TRBV15
clone size: -
CDR3 DNA: TGTGCCACCAGCAGAGATCCGGGTTTGCTCGAGCAGTACTTC
CDR3 protein: CATSRDPGLLEQYF

J gene: TRBJ2-5
D gene: -
V gene: TRBV5-1
clone size: many
CDR3 DNA: TGCGCCAGCAGCAGGGGATCCAGACAGGACCAAGAGACCCAGTACTTC
CDR3 protein: CASSRGSRQDQETQYF

J gene: TRBJ1-5
D gene: -
V gene: TRBV12-3/TRBV12-4
clone size: -
CDR3 DNA: TGTGCCAGCAGTTTAGACGGGGGGGGTCAGCCCCAGCATTTT
CDR3 protein: CASSLDGGGQPQHF

J gene: TRBJ2-2
D gene: -
V gene: TRBV5-4
clone size: few
CDR3 DNA: TGTGCCAGCAGCTTAAATTACACCGGGGAGCTGTTTTTT
CDR3 protein: CASSLNYTGELFF

J gene: TRBJ1-2
D gene: -
V gene: TRBV20-1
clone size: many
CDR3 DNA: TGCAGTGCTAGACCGGGGAACTATGGCTACACCTTC
CDR3 protein: CSARPGNYGYTF

J gene: TRBJ2-5
D gene: TRBD1
V gene: TRBV28
clone size: few
CDR3 DNA: TGTGCCAGCAGTTTACAAGGACAGGGGGTCGAGGAGACCCAGTACTTC
CDR3 protein: CASSLQGQGVEETQYF

J gene: TRBJ1-5
D gene: TRBD1
V gene: TRBV7-9
clone size: many
CDR3 DNA: TGTGCCAGCAGTCATTCCGGGACAGGGAATCAGCCCCAGCATTTT
CDR3 protein: CASSHSGTGNQPQHF

J gene: TRBJ1-1
D gene: -
V gene: TRBV7-8
clone size: -
CDR3 DNA: TGTGCCAGCAGCCCCCGTACCACTGAAGCTTTCTTT
CDR3 protein: CASSPRTTEAFF

J gene: TRBJ2-7
D gene: TRBD2
V gene: TRBV6-2/TRBV6-3
clone size: -
CDR3 DNA: TGTGCCAGCAGTCCGATGGGACTAGCGGGAGTACGGGGGGAGCCCTACGAGCAGTACTTC
CDR3 protein: CASSPMGLAGVRGEPYEQYF

J gene: TRBJ2-7
D gene: TRBD1
V gene: TRBV4-2
clone size: -
CDR3 DNA: TGTGCCAGCAGCCAAGCCTCCGGGACAGGGGGAAACGAGCAGTACTTC
CDR3 protein: CASSQASGTGGNEQYF

J gene: TRBJ1-5
D gene: -
V gene: TRBV12-3/TRBV12-4
clone size: many
CDR3 DNA: TGTGCCAGCAGTCAGGGACACAATCAGCCCCAGCATTTT
CDR3 protein: CASSQGHNQPQHF

J gene: TRBJ1-5
D gene: -
V gene: TRBV28
clone size: few
CDR3 DNA: TGTGCCAGCAGTGTGCAGGCTTACAATCAGCCCCAGCCTTTT
CDR3 protein: CASSVQAYNQPQPF